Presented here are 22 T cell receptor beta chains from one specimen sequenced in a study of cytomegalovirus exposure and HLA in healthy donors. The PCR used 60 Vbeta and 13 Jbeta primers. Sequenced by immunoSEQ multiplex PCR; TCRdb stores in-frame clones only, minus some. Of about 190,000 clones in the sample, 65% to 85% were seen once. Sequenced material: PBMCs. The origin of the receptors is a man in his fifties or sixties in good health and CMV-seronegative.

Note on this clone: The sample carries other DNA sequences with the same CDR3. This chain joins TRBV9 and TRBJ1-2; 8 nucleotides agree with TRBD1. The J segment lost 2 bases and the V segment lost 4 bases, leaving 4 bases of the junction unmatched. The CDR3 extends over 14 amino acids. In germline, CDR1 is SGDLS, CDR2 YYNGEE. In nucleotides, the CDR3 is TGTGCCAGCAGCCCCCGGACAGGGAACTATGGCTACACCTTC. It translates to CASSPRTGNYGYTF.

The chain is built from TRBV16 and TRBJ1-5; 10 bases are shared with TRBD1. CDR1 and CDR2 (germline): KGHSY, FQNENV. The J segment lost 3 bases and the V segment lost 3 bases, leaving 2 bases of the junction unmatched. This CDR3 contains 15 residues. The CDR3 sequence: CASSQRQGANQPQHF. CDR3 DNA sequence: TGTGCCAGCAGCCAGAGACAGGGGGCCAATCAGCCCCAGCATTTT.

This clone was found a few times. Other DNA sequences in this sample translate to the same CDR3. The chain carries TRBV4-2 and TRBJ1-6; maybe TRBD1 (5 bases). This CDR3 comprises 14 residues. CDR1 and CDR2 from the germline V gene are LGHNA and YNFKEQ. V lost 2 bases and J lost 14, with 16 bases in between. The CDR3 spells CASSQTGGIGTLHF. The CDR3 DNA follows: TGTGCCAGCAGCCAAACGGGGGGGATCGGAACCCTCCACTTT.

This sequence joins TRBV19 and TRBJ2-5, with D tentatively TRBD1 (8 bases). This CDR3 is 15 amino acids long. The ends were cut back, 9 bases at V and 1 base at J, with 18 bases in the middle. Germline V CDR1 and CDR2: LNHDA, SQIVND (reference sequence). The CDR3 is CASGWTGRAQETQYF. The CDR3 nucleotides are TGTGCCAGCGGCTGGACAGGGAGGGCCCAAGAGACCCAGTACTTC.

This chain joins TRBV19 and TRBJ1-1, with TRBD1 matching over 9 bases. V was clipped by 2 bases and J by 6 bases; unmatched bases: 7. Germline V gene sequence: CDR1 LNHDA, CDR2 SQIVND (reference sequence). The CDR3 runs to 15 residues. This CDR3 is CASSIRQGEISEAFF. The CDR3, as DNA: TGTGCCAGTAGTATACGACAGGGGGAGATTTCTGAAGCTTTCTTT.

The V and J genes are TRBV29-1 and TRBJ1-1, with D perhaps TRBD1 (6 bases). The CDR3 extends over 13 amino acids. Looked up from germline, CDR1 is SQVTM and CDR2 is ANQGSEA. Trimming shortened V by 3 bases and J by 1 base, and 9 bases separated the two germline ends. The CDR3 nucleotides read TGCAGCGTTGATTCCAGGGGGAACACTGAAGCTTTCTTT. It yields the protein CSVDSRGNTEAFF.

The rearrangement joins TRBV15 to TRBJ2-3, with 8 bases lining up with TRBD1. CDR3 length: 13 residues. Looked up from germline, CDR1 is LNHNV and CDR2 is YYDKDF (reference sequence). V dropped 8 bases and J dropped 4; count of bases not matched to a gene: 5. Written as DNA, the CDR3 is TGTGCCACCCGGCAGGGGGCGGCAGATACGCAGTATTTT. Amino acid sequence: CATRQGAADTQYF. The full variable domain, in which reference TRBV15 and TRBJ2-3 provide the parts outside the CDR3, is DAMVIQNPRYQVTQFGKPVTLSCSQTLNHNVMYWYQQKSSQAPKLLFHYYDKDFNNEADTPDNFQSRRPNTSFCFLDIRSPGLGDTAMYLCATRQGAADTQYFGPGTRLTVL.

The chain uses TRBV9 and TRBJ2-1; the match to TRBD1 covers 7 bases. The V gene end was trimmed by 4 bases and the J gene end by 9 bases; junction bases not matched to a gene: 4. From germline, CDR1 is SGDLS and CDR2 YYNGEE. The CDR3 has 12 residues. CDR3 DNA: TGTGCCAGCAGCCCCCCAGGGGGTGAGCAGTTCTTC. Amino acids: CASSPPGGEQFF.

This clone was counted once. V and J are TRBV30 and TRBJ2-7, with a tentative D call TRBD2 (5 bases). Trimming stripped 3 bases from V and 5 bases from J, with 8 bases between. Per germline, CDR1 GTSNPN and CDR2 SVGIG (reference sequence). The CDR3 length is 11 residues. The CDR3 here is CAWSKGDEQYF. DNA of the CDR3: TGTGCCTGGAGCAAGGGAGACGAGCAGTACTTC.

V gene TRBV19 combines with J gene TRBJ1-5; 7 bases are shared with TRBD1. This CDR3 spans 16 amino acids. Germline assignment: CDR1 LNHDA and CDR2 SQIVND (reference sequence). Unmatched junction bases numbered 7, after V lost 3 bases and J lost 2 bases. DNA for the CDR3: TGTGCCAGTAGTATCGACAGGGTTGTTCGCAATCAGCCCCAGCATTTT. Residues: CASSIDRVVRNQPQHF.

The CDR3 loop is CASSTSSGVYEQYF. The CDR3, as DNA: TGTGCCAGCTCAACCTCTAGCGGGGTCTACGAGCAGTACTTC. The chain employs TRBV18 and TRBJ2-7; 9 nucleotides agree with TRBD2. Losses at the gene ends were 5 bases for V and 3 bases for J; bases not matched to a gene: 5. Germline assignment: CDR1 KGHSH and CDR2 LQKENI. This CDR3 is built from 14 residues.

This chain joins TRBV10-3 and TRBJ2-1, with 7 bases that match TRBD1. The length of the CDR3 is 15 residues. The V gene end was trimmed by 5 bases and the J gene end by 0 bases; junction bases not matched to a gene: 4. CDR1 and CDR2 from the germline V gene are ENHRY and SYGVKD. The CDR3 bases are TGTGCCATCAGTCCCGGGACAGCCTCCTACAATGAGCAGTTCTTC. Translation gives CAISPGTASYNEQFF.

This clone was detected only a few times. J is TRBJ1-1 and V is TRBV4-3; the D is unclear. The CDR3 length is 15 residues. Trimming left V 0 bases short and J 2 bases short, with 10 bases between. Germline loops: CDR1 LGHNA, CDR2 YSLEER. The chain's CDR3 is CASSQDASGNTEAFF. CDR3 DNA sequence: TGCGCCAGCAGCCAAGATGCCAGTGGCAACACTGAAGCTTTCTTT.

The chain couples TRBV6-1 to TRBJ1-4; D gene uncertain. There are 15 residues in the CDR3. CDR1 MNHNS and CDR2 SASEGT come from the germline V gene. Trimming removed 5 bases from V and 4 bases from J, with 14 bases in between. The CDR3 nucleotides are TGTGCCAGCAGTAGGACGGCGGGGTTTAATGAAAAACTGTTTTTT. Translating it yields CASSRTAGFNEKLFF.

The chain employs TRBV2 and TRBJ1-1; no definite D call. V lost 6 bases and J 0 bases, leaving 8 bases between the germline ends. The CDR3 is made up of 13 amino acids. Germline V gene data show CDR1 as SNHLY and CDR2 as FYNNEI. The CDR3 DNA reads TGTGCCAGCAGAAAAGGAGTGAACACTGAAGCTTTCTTT. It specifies CASRKGVNTEAFF.

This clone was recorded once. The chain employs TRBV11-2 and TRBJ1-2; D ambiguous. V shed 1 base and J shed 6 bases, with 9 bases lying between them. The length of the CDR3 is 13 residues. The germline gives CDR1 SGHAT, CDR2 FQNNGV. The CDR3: CASSLAAGHGYTF. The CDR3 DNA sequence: TGTGCCAGCAGCTTAGCGGCAGGTCATGGCTACACCTTC.

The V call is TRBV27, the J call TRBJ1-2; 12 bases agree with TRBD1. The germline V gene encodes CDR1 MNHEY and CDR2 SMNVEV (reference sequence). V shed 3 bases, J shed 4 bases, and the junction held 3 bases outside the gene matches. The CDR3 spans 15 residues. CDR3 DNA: TGTGCCAGCAGTTTTGTGGGACAGGGGGCCTATGGCTACACCTTC. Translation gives CASSFVGQGAYGYTF.

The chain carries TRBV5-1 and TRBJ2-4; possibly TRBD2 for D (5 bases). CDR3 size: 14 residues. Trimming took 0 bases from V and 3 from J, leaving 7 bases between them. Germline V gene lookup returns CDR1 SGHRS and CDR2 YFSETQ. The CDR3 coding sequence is TGCGCCAGCAGCTTGGGAGCGGTCAAAAACATTCAGTACTTC. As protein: CASSLGAVKNIQYF.

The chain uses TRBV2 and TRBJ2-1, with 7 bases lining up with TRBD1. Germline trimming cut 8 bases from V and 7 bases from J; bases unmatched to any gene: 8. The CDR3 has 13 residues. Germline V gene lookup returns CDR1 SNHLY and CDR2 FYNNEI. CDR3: CASGTRQGNEQFF. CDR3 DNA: TGTGCCAGCGGCACAAGACAGGGAAATGAGCAGTTCTTC.

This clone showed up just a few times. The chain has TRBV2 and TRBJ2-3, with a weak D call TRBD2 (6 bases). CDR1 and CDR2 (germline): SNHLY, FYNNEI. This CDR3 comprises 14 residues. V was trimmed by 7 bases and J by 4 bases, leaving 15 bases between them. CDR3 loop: CASTPPPGADTQYF. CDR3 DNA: TGTGCCAGCACTCCTCCCCCGGGGGCAGATACGCAGTATTTT.

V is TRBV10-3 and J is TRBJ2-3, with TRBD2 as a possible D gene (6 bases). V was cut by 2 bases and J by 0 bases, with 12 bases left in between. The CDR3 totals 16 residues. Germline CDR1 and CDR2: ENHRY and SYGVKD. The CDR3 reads CAISETSIPSTDTQYF. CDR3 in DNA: TGTGCCATCAGTGAGACTAGCATCCCAAGCACAGATACGCAGTATTTT.

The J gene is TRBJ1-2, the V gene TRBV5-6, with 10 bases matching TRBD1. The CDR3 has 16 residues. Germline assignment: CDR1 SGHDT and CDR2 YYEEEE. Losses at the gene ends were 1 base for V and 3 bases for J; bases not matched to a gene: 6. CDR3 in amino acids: CASSLPATGGDYGYTF. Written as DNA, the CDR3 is TGTGCCAGCAGCTTGCCGGCGACAGGGGGCGACTATGGCTACACCTTC.